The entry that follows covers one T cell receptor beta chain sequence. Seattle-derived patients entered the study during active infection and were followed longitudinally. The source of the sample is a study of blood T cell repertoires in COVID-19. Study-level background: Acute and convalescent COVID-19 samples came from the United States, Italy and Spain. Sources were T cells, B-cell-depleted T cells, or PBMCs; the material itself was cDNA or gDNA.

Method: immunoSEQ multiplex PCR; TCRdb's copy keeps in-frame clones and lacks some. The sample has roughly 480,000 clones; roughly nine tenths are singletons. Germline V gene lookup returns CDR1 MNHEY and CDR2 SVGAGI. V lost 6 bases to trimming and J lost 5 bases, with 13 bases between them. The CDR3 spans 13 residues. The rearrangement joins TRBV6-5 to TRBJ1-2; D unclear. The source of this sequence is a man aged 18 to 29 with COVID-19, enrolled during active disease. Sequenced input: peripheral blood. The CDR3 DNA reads TGTGCCAGCAGCCCCTACGGGAGTTATGGCTACACCTTC. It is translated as CASSPYGSYGYTF.